This T cell receptor (beta chain) was observed in a study of CD8 T cells in ankylosing spondylitis. By quantitative 5'-RACE with molecular barcodes, the TCR beta libraries were made. One entry per CDR3 protein, called by TCRdb with MiXCR from the 5' RACE reads. The data contain about 340,000 distinct CDR3 sequences, under 15% of them singletons. This clonotype appeared a few times. Sequencing was done on a sample of blood, either unsorted or a sorted T cell fraction (not recorded which). This TCR came from a male donor with ankylosing spondylitis or in good health (not recorded which).

This CDR3 is CASSQALLGANVLTF. For the CDR3, the DNA is TGCGCCAGCAGCCAAGCCCTGTTGGGGGCCAACGTCCTGACTTTC. This chain joins TRBV4-1 and TRBJ2-6, with unresolved D. Germline loops: CDR1 MGHRA, CDR2 YSYEKL. This CDR3 contains 15 residues. With 1 base removed from V and 4 bases from J, the gap between germline ends came to 8 bases.